This TCR beta chain was observed in a study of T cells after yellow fever vaccination. J was trimmed by 5 bases and V by 1 base; bases with no gene match: 5. The CDR3 has 15 amino acids. Germline CDR1 and CDR2: SGHTA and FQGNSA. At least ten counts were recorded for this clonotype. What it binds is not known. A universal primer site and UMIs were added as TCR cDNA was made by 5'RACE template switching. MiXCR, applied by TCRdb to the 5' RACE reads, yields one record per CDR3 protein. The sample has approximately 300,000 distinct CDR3 sequences; around 10% are singletons. Study-wide results and limits: Weaker, the secondary response had a peak occurring faster, on day 5 versus 15. After the booster, 96% of CD4 and about nine tenths of CD8 primary-response clones were re-detected.

Sequences were derived from CD4+ T cells sorted from PBMCs, sampled 45 days after the yellow fever booster vaccination. This TCR was recovered from a man between 18 and 35 years old who received the YFV17D yellow fever vaccine. J is TRBJ2-3 and V is TRBV7-2; 8 bases are shared with TRBD2. CDR3 DNA: TGTGCCAGCAGCTTAGTTGCCGGGGGGGGAGATACGCAGTATTTT. This gives the protein CASSLVAGGGDTQYF.